This TCR beta chain was identified during a study of control samples from healthy donors and cancer patients. V was trimmed by 5 bases and J by 5 bases, leaving 6 bases between them. This CDR3 spans 11 amino acids. Germline CDR1 SNHLY, CDR2 FYNNEI. The assay was immunoSEQ multiplex PCR, and TCRdb's table has in-frame clones only and misses some. Of about 110,000 clones listed, just over 90% were seen once; the top ten hold almost 8%. V is TRBV2 and J is TRBJ2-5, with D unresolved. The sequence derives from a woman between 18 and 29 years old in good health. The material sequenced was blood. The CDR3 coding sequence is TGTGCCAGCAGTCCCCATGAGACCCAGTACTTC. It specifies CASSPHETQYF.